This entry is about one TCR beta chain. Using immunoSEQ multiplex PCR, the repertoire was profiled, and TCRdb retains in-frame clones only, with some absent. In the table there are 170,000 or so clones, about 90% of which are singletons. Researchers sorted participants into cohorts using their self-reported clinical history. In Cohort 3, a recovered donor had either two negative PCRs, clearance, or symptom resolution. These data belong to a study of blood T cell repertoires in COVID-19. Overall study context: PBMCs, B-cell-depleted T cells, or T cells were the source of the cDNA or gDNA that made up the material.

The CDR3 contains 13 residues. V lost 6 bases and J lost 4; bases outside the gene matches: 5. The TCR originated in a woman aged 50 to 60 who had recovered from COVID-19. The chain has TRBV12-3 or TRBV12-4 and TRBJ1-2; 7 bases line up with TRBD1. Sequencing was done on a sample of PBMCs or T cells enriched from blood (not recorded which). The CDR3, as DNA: TGTGCCAGCAGCCCACAGGGGACCTATGGCTACACCTTC. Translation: CASSPQGTYGYTF.